These 18 T cell receptor beta chains were all obtained from the same sample, sequenced in a study of spatial heterogeneity in lung cancer. TCRdb ran MiXCR on the 5' RACE reads and lists one entry per CDR3 protein. Among approximately 52,000 distinct CDR3 sequences listed, over 5.5% were seen once. Sample time point: sample taken at primary tumor resection. Unsorted samples of tumor, nontumor lung or frozen PBMC had their whole RNA sequenced. The specimen comprised PBMCs, sampled at surgery. The receptors originated from a female donor with early-stage non-small cell lung cancer.

This clonotype appeared many times. This chain uses TRBV20-1 with TRBJ2-7, with 7 bases lining up with TRBD1. CDR3 length: 13 amino acids. V shed 1 base, J shed 6 bases, and the junction held 6 bases outside the gene matches. Germline lookup yields CDR1 DFQATT and CDR2 SNEGSKA (reference sequence). In nucleotides, the CDR3 is TGCAGTGCTAGAGGGCACAGGGGTTTCGAGCAGTACTTC. Amino acid sequence: CSARGHRGFEQYF.

This clonotype showed up many times. The rearrangement uses TRBV3-1 and TRBJ2-7; 11 bases map to TRBD1. The length of the CDR3 is 15 residues. Germline CDR1 LGHDT, CDR2 YNNKEL (reference sequence). With V trimmed by 1 base and J by 6 bases, 5 bases remained unmatched. CDR3 protein: CASSQAGTGGLEQYF. The DNA for the CDR3 is TGTGCCAGCAGCCAAGCTGGGACAGGGGGTCTCGAGCAGTACTTC.

The chain couples TRBV4-1 to TRBJ2-3; 12 nucleotides match TRBD2. The CDR3 is 17 amino acids. CDR1 is MGHRA, CDR2 YSYEKL, per germline. V dropped 4 bases and J dropped 6; count of bases not matched to a gene: 11. CDR3 nucleotides: TGCGCCAGCAGCCTAACTAGCGGGGGGCCTCCGATGGATACGCAGTATTTT. This codes for CASSLTSGGPPMDTQYF.

This clonotype was recorded at least ten times. The rearrangement joins TRBV12-3 or TRBV12-4 to TRBJ2-4; 8 nucleotides match TRBD2. The CDR3 is 16 amino acids. V lost 1 base, J lost 4 bases, and 6 bases stayed unmatched. CDR3 coding DNA: TGTGCCAGCAGTTTAGACGGTGTAGCGGGGAAAAACATTCAGTACTTC. Translating it yields CASSLDGVAGKNIQYF.

There are many counts of this clonotype. The gene calls are TRBV20-1 and TRBJ1-1, with D perhaps TRBD1 (5 bases). CDR1 is DFQATT and CDR2 is SNEGSKA in the germline V gene (reference sequence). CDR3 length equals 14 residues. V was trimmed by 1 base and J by 4 bases, leaving 13 bases between them. The CDR3 region is CSARGIGEFTEAFF. The CDR3 DNA reads as TGCAGTGCTAGAGGGATAGGGGAGTTCACTGAAGCTTTCTTT.

There are many counts of this clonotype. The junction departs from the called germline gene at one end, perhaps through a read error. The chain is built from TRBV19 and TRBJ2-5; 10 bases line up with TRBD1. CDR3 size: 15 residues. Germline assignment: CDR1 LNHDA and CDR2 SQIVND (reference sequence). The CDR3 reads CASSLETGGVETQYF. CDR3 sequence (DNA): TGTGCCAGTAGTTTAGAGACAGGGGGCGTAGAGACCCAGTACTTC.

This clonotype was recorded many times. This chain links TRBV9 with TRBJ2-3; no definite D call. Germline-derived CDR1 and CDR2 are SGDLS and YYNGEE. CDR3 length: 16 residues. The ends were cut back, 0 bases at V and 0 bases at J, with 11 bases in the middle. The CDR3 spells CASSVVHSSSTDTQYF. In DNA, the CDR3 is TGTGCCAGCAGCGTAGTGCACAGCTCTAGCACAGATACGCAGTATTTT.

Many counts were recorded for this clonotype. The chain employs TRBV11-2 and TRBJ2-1; D gene unclear. Germline CDR1 is SGHAT and CDR2 is FQNNGV. Trimming took 5 bases from V and 8 from J, leaving 10 bases between them. The CDR3 extends over 12 amino acids. This CDR3 is CASSPGAYEQFF. As DNA, the CDR3 is TGTGCCAGCAGCCCTGGTGCCTATGAGCAGTTCTTC.

The sample holds many counts of this clonotype. The CDR3 DNA follows: TGCAGTACCTCAGGGGGAGAGACCCAGTACTTC. It specifies CSTSGGETQYF. The rearrangement links TRBV20-1 to TRBJ2-5, with 7 bases that match TRBD1. The germline gives CDR1 DFQATT, CDR2 SNEGSKA (reference sequence). The CDR3 totals 11 residues. Trimming cost V 8 bases and J 4 bases; bases outside gene matches: 4.

This clonotype has at least ten counts. The chain uses TRBV28 and TRBJ1-1; D not resolved. Germline CDR1 and CDR2: MDHEN and SYDVKM. The CDR3 spans 15 residues. Trimming stripped 8 bases from V and 0 bases from J, with 16 bases between. The CDR3 spells CASLTDGGMNTEAFF. In nucleotides, the CDR3 is TGTGCCAGCCTCACCGACGGTGGCATGAACACTGAAGCTTTCTTT.

This clonotype appeared a few times. This chain joins TRBV20-1 and TRBJ1-1, with TRBD1 matching over 7 bases. J lost 1 base, V lost 3 bases, and 2 bases had no gene match. Per the germline V gene, CDR1 is DFQATT and CDR2 is SNEGSKA (reference sequence). CDR3 size: 13 residues. CDR3 sequence reads: CSASRDRNTEAFF. The CDR3 DNA follows: TGCAGTGCTAGCAGGGACAGGAACACTGAAGCTTTCTTT.

This clonotype was picked up a small number of times. This chain uses TRBV5-1 with TRBJ2-7; a possible D gene is TRBD1 (5 bases). The CDR3 extends over 11 amino acids. V shed 6 bases and J shed 3 bases, with 7 bases lying between them. Germline CDR1 is SGHRS and CDR2 is YFSETQ. This CDR3 reads CASTGLYEQYF. The DNA of the CDR3 is TGCGCCAGCACAGGGCTCTACGAGCAGTACTTC.

The chain links TRBV7-9 to TRBJ1-5; the D is unclear. Per the germline V gene, CDR1 is SEHNR and CDR2 is FQNEAQ (reference sequence). The CDR3 has 13 residues. The germline V and J ends were trimmed by 5 bases and 0 bases, with 5 bases remaining between them. CDR3 DNA sequence: TGTGCCAGCAGCCAAAGTAGCAATCAGCCCCAGCATTTT. Translated, it gives CASSQSSNQPQHF.

This clonotype was seen a handful of times. CDR3 in amino acids: CASSYTENQPQHF. The CDR3 DNA reads TGTGCCAGCAGTTATACGGAGAATCAGCCCCAGCATTTT. V usage is TRBV12-3 or TRBV12-4 and J usage is TRBJ1-5, with D unresolved. The CDR3 runs to 13 residues. V was cut by 4 bases and J by 4 bases, with 8 bases left in between.

This clonotype showed up just a few times. V gene TRBV6-2 or TRBV6-3 combines with J gene TRBJ1-1; 9 bases match TRBD1. Unmatched junction bases numbered 10, after V lost 5 bases and J lost 6 bases. Germline V gives CDR1 MNHEY, CDR2 SVGEGT. This CDR3 comprises 15 residues. CDR3 in DNA: TGTGCCAGCAGTCGCGGGACAGGGCCGGGCTCTGAAGCTTTCTTT. Residues: CASSRGTGPGSEAFF.

This clonotype was counted ten times or more. V gene TRBV5-1 combines with J gene TRBJ2-7, with 9 positions matching TRBD1. Germline CDR1 SGHRS, CDR2 YFSETQ. V trimming: 1 base; J trimming: 5 bases; junction bases outside the gene matches: 7. This CDR3 spans 15 amino acids. Written as DNA, the CDR3 is TGCGCCAGCAGCTTGTGGGACAGGGATATCCACGAGCAGTACTTC. This translates into CASSLWDRDIHEQYF.

This clonotype was seen many times. This rearrangement joins TRBV5-1 to TRBJ1-6, with 7 bases identical to TRBD1. The junction had 10 bases not matched to a gene; V was cut back by 7 bases and J by 6 bases. This CDR3 contains 15 residues. Germline V gene lookup returns CDR1 SGHRS and CDR2 YFSETQ. Here the CDR3 reads CASGETGIINSPLHF. CDR3 DNA: TGCGCCAGCGGTGAGACAGGGATAATTAATTCACCCCTCCACTTT.

This clonotype was counted at least ten times. The chain has TRBV3-1 and TRBJ2-2; D is uncertain. The ends were cut back, 5 bases at V and 6 bases at J, with 13 bases in the middle. The CDR3 runs 14 residues. Germline V gives CDR1 LGHDT, CDR2 YNNKEL (reference sequence). As DNA, the CDR3 is TGTGCCAGCAGCAAACCCGTCGCGGCCGGGGAGCTGTTTTTT. It encodes CASSKPVAAGELFF.